This TCR beta chain is drawn from a study of blood T cells in healthy people across ages. Study-level results: Compared with aged donors, long-lived donors showed fewer expanded clones, suggesting selection. CMV status of donors was unknown, possibly confounding expanded clonotype changes.

This clonotype appeared a few times. Its antigen remains unidentified. A second PCR of about 7 to 12 cycles used a sample-barcoded 5' primer and a J-beta primer mix. Via MiXCR, TCRdb re-called the 5' RACE reads, giving one row per CDR3 protein. The sample carries a few hundred thousand distinct CDR3 sequences, roughly 29% recorded once. CDR1 is DFQATT, CDR2 SNEGSKA, per germline (reference sequence). The CDR3 sequence is 15 residues long. J gave up 5 bases and V 3 bases, and 8 bases lay outside the gene matches. The authors isolated at least 7 million PBMCs per sample. A minimum of 5 micrograms of total RNA was extracted per sample.

The source material was blood. V and J are TRBV20-1 and TRBJ2-1; the match to TRBD2 covers 9 bases. This receptor was obtained from a woman between 70 and 85 years old in good health. The CDR3, as DNA: TGCAGTGCTAGGGTGACTAGCGGCTCGAACAATGAGCAGTTCTTC. Its protein is CSARVTSGSNNEQFF.